Below, 4 T cell receptor beta chains from the same sample are listed, as sequenced in a study of T cells in Graves' hyperthyroidism and ophthalmopathy. From RNA transcripts, TCR beta CDR3 regions were amplified. With the HTBI primer set, the TCR CDR3 went through a first round of RT-PCR. TCRdb reprocessed the multiplex PCR reads via MiXCR and lists one record per CDR3 protein. Of 550,000 to 700,000 distinct CDR3 sequences listed, just over 45% were seen once; the top ten hold roughly 19%. Source material: peripheral blood or thyroid tissue (not recorded which). The receptor set was obtained from an adult woman with Graves' disease, either hyperthyroidism or ophthalmopathy (not recorded which).

The chain recombines TRBV12-3 or TRBV12-4 with TRBJ2-7; D not certain. The V end lost 3 bases, the J end lost 2 bases, and 8 bases lay between the germline ends. The CDR3 contains 13 residues. CDR3 residues: CASSFRPAYEQYF. CDR3 DNA sequence: TGTGCCAGCAGTTTTCGCCCAGCCTACGAGCAGTACTTC.

V gene TRBV29-1 combines with J gene TRBJ2-7, with TRBD1 identical over 7 bases. Germline V gene data show CDR1 as SQVTM and CDR2 as ANQGSEA. The CDR3 totals 12 residues. Trimming took 7 bases from V and 3 from J; bases not matched to a gene: 6. The CDR3 DNA sequence: TGCAGCGGGGACAGATGGGGCTACGAGCAGTACTTC. Protein sequence: CSGDRWGYEQYF.

The V and J genes are TRBV4-1 and TRBJ1-5; D is ambiguous. Germline assignment: CDR1 MGHRA and CDR2 YSYEKL. The CDR3 has 15 amino acids. Trimming shortened V by 0 bases and J by 4 bases, and 10 bases separated the two germline ends. The CDR3 sequence: CASSQDGVGNQPQHF. The CDR3 DNA sequence: TGCGCCAGCAGCCAAGATGGGGTGGGTAATCAGCCCCAGCATTTT.

This clonotype was detected many times. This chain uses TRBV7-3 with TRBJ2-5; TRBD2 might be the D (6 bases). Germline V gene lookup returns CDR1 SGHTA and CDR2 FQGTGA. With 5 bases removed from V and 4 bases from J, the gap between germline ends came to 17 bases. The length of the CDR3 is 15 residues. The DNA for the CDR3 is TGTGCCAGCAGCCAAGGGCCGGGAGAAGGAGAGACCCAGTACTTC. It translates to CASSQGPGEGETQYF.